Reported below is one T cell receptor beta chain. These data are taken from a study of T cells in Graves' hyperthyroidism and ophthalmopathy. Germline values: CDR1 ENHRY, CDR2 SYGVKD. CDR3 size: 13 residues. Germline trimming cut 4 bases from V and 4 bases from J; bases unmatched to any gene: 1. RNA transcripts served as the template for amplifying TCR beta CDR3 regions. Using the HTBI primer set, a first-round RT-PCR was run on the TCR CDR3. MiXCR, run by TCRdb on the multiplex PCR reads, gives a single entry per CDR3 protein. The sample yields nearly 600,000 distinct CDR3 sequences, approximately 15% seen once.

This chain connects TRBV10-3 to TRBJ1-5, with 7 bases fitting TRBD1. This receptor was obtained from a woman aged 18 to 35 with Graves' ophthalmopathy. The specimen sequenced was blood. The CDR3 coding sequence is TGTGCCATCAGTGGACAGGGAAATCAGCCCCAGCATTTT. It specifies CAISGQGNQPQHF.